This is a list of T cell receptor beta chains from one sample in a study of a mutant IDH1 vaccine in newly diagnosed glioma. The protocol was immunoSEQ multiplex PCR, while the TCRdb copy is restricted to in-frame clones and leaves out a portion. The table has about 59,000 clones, 75% to 95% seen once. Sequenced material: PBMCs, taken from a glioma patient treated with radiotherapy, temozolomide or both. These receptors originate from a man between 45 and 60 years old with glioma. The CDR3 runs from the conserved cysteine through the conserved F or W. The D gene is left open where the match is weak. Clone size, where shown, is once, few, many, or a class for clones that have expanded.

CDR3aa,CDR3nt,j_gene,d_gene,abundance,v_gene
CASSPTGSYEQYF,TGCGCCAGCAGCCCGACAGGCTCCTACGAGCAGTACTTC,TRBJ2-7,.,.,TRBV5-1
CASSRSGGSGQPQHF,TGTGCCAGCAGCCGTAGTGGGGGGTCTGGCCAGCCCCAGCATTTT,TRBJ1-5,.,.,TRBV7-2
CASSQDPPDEQYF,TGCGCCAGCAGCCAAGACCCCCCAGACGAGCAGTACTTC,TRBJ2-7,.,.,TRBV4-1
CASSPTGTSGGNEQFF,TGTGCCAGCTCCCCGACCGGGACTAGCGGGGGTAATGAGCAGTTCTTC,TRBJ2-1,TRBD2,.,TRBV18
CSVSGLAGAGNTGELFF,TGCAGCGTGTCGGGACTAGCGGGAGCAGGGAACACCGGGGAGCTGTTTTTT,TRBJ2-2,TRBD2,.,TRBV29-1
CASSDGTFSSYEQYF,TGTGCCAGCAGTGACGGGACTTTTAGCTCCTACGAGCAGTACTTC,TRBJ2-7,.,.,TRBV2
CAWRRDRNQPQHF,TGTGCCTGGAGGAGGGACAGAAATCAGCCCCAGCATTTT,TRBJ1-5,TRBD1,once,TRBV30
CASSTYEGDYGYTF,TGTGCCAGTAGCACCTATGAGGGGGACTATGGCTACACCTTC,TRBJ1-2,.,.,TRBV19
CASSLAGRDSTDTQYF,TGTGCCAGCAGCTTGGCCGGAAGGGACAGCACAGATACGCAGTATTTT,TRBJ2-3,.,.,TRBV5-5
CASRKTGFGWTTDTQYF,TGTGCCAGCAGAAAGACAGGGTTTGGCTGGACCACAGATACGCAGTATTTT,TRBJ2-3,TRBD1,.,TRBV27
CASSQDWRQGAQIEQFF,TGTGCCAGCAGCCAAGATTGGCGGCAGGGGGCGCAAATTGAGCAGTTCTTC,TRBJ2-1,TRBD1,.,TRBV14
CASSMANYGYTF,TGTGCCAGCAGTATGGCTAACTATGGCTACACCTTC,TRBJ1-2,.,.,TRBV6-5
CATSRDSHAGVHEQYF,TGTGCCACCAGCAGAGACAGTCATGCAGGGGTCCACGAGCAGTACTTC,TRBJ2-7,.,.,TRBV15
CASSATGTYEQYF,TGTGCCAGCAGCGCGACAGGTACCTACGAGCAGTACTTC,TRBJ2-7,.,once,TRBV6-5
CASSLAASGYSYEQYF,TGCGCCAGCAGCTTGGCGGCTAGCGGATACTCCTACGAGCAGTACTTC,TRBJ2-7,TRBD2,.,TRBV5-1
CASSLELAGQETQYF,TGTGCCAGCAGCTTAGAACTAGCGGGGCAAGAGACCCAGTACTTC,TRBJ2-5,TRBD2,once,TRBV11-2
CASHRGGARGNEKLFF,TGTGCCAGCCATAGGGGGGGGGCGCGCGGTAATGAAAAACTGTTTTTT,TRBJ1-4,.,.,TRBV2
CASGVDSNQPQHF,TGCGCCAGCGGCGTAGATAGCAATCAGCCCCAGCATTTT,TRBJ1-5,.,.,TRBV10-2
CASSQPGTGGAGQPQHF,TGCGCCAGCAGTCAGCCCGGGACAGGGGGCGCGGGGCAGCCCCAGCATTTT,TRBJ1-5,TRBD1,.,TRBV23-1
CASSVSSRNEQFF,TGTGCCAGCAGCGTTTCCTCCAGGAATGAGCAGTTCTTC,TRBJ2-1,.,.,TRBV9
CASSLGGIPEAFF,TGCGCCAGCAGCTTGGGGGGTATCCCTGAAGCTTTCTTT,TRBJ1-1,.,once,TRBV5-1
CASSHSGSRFEKLFF,TGTGCCAGCAGCCATAGTGGCTCCCGGTTTGAAAAACTGTTTTTT,TRBJ1-4,.,.,TRBV14
CASSSTGKYTNSPLHF,TGCGCCAGCAGCTCCACAGGGAAATACACCAATTCACCCCTCCACTTT,TRBJ1-6,.,.,TRBV5-1
CASSPGTNQPQHF,TGTGCCAGCTCACCGGGAACAAATCAGCCCCAGCATTTT,TRBJ1-5,.,.,TRBV18
CASSLASLYEQYF,TGTGCCAGCAGCTTGGCCTCCCTCTACGAGCAGTACTTC,TRBJ2-7,.,.,TRBV5-6
CASSWDRNTEAFF,TGTGCCAGCAGTTGGGACAGAAACACTGAAGCTTTCTTT,TRBJ1-1,TRBD1,.,TRBV6-5
CASSLGLAAYEQYF,TGTGCCAGCAGTTTGGGACTAGCGGCCTACGAGCAGTACTTC,TRBJ2-7,TRBD2,.,TRBV6-5
CSARVDTEAFF,TGCAGTGCTAGAGTTGACACTGAAGCTTTCTTT,TRBJ1-1,.,.,TRBV20-1
CASSDRGYGYTF,TGTGCCAGCAGTGACAGGGGCTATGGCTACACCTTC,TRBJ1-2,.,few,TRBV2
CASSKSALGNQPQHF,TGTGCCAGTAGTAAATCGGCCTTGGGCAATCAGCCCCAGCATTTT,TRBJ1-5,.,.,TRBV19
CASSLEGIPPDTQYF,TGCGCCAGCAGCCTAGAGGGGATCCCCCCAGATACGCAGTATTTT,TRBJ2-3,.,once,TRBV4-1
CASSPTGTVSTDTQYF,TGTGCCAGTAGTCCTACCGGGACAGTTAGCACAGATACGCAGTATTTT,TRBJ2-3,TRBD1,.,TRBV19
CASSVKPNTGELFF,TGTGCCAGCAGTGTAAAGCCGAACACCGGGGAGCTGTTTTTT,TRBJ2-2,.,.,TRBV2
CASSLGGGLIFNEQFF,TGTGCCAGCAGCTTGGGGGGGGGACTGATCTTCAATGAGCAGTTCTTC,TRBJ2-1,TRBD2,.,TRBV5-4
CASSYLRGQLFF,TGTGCCAGCAGTTACTTACGGGGACAACTGTTTTTT,TRBJ1-4,.,.,TRBV6-5
CASSYGKGGNQPQHF,TGTGCCAGCAGTTATGGTAAGGGGGGCAATCAGCCCCAGCATTTT,TRBJ1-5,.,once,TRBV27
CASSGAGRSSYEQYF,TGTGCCAGCAGTGGCGCGGGACGGAGCTCCTACGAGCAGTACTTC,TRBJ2-7,.,.,TRBV2
CASNRDRAGYEQYF,TGTGCCAGCAATCGAGACAGGGCAGGCTACGAGCAGTACTTC,TRBJ2-7,TRBD1,.,TRBV6-1
CASSYTGTSRVGGNQPQHF,TGTGCCAGCAGCTATACAGGGACCTCTCGTGTAGGTGGCAATCAGCCCCAGCATTTT,TRBJ1-5,.,.,TRBV9
CASSYSQTEAFF,TGTGCCAGCAGTTACTCTCAGACTGAAGCTTTCTTT,TRBJ1-1,.,.,TRBV6-6
CASSPQEGTAGELFF,TGTGCCAGCTCACCTCAGGAGGGGACGGCCGGGGAGCTGTTTTTT,TRBJ2-2,.,.,TRBV18
CSVAGGEETQYF,TGCAGCGTTGCAGGGGGGGAAGAGACCCAGTACTTC,TRBJ2-5,.,few,TRBV29-1
CASSLTGDYEQYF,TGTGCCAGCAGCTTAACAGGGGACTACGAGCAGTACTTC,TRBJ2-7,TRBD1,.,TRBV7-6
CASSYGEGSPLHF,TGTGCCAGCAGTTATGGCGAAGGTTCACCCCTCCACTTT,TRBJ1-6,.,.,TRBV6-5
CAISGNGLDGYTF,TGTGCCATCAGTGGAAACGGACTTGATGGCTACACCTTC,TRBJ1-2,.,.,TRBV10-3
CASNGGGYEQYF,TGTGCCAGTAACGGAGGTGGCTACGAGCAGTATTTC,TRBJ2-7,.,.,TRBV19
CASSEPKDRAIEAEAFF,TGTGCCAGCAGTGAACCCAAGGACAGGGCCATTGAGGCTGAAGCTTTCTTT,TRBJ1-1,TRBD1,.,TRBV6-4
CASIPLAGIPDTQYF,TGTGCCAGCATTCCCCTAGCGGGTATCCCAGATACGCAGTATTTT,TRBJ2-3,TRBD2,.,TRBV27
CASSPGGGGPYEQYF,TGTGCCAGCAGCCCGGGCGGGGGCGGACCCTACGAGCAGTACTTC,TRBJ2-7,.,.,TRBV7-3
CASSRGISGANVLTF,TGTGCCAGTTCGCGAGGGATCTCTGGGGCCAACGTCCTGACTTTC,TRBJ2-6,.,once,TRBV19
CASTSPFKVTEAFF,TGTGCCAGCACCTCGCCCTTCAAAGTAACTGAAGCTTTCTTT,TRBJ1-1,.,.,TRBV2
CASSLFRGSYNSPLHF,TGTGCCAGCAGCTTATTCAGGGGCTCCTATAATTCACCCCTCCACTTT,TRBJ1-6,.,.,TRBV7-8
CASSTRSRIYEQYF,TGTGCCAGCAGCACAAGGAGCAGGATATACGAGCAGTACTTC,TRBJ2-7,.,once,TRBV7-2